This T cell receptor (beta chain) came from a study of molecular identifiers for immune sequencing clone quantification. For the study at large: RNA from roughly 21,000 or 96,000 naive CD8 cells was split five ways in replicates, with four sequenced. Findings of the study overall: Reports indicate spiked Jurkat TCR RNA from one cell could be found among roughly 980,000 naive cells.

It was with previously described methods and listed TCR primers that bulk TCR libraries were made. MiXCR was run by TCRdb on the PCR reads, yielding one entry per CDR3 protein. The repertoire includes roughly 71,000 distinct CDR3 sequences, around 18% of them detected once, and about 1.4% sits in the top ten. This clonotype was recorded many times. The antigen is not known. This CDR3 has 16 amino acids. V lost 7 bases to trimming and J lost 5 bases, with 22 bases between them. Germline V lookup: CDR1 SEHNR, CDR2 FQNEAQ (reference sequence). The clonotype comes from a human donor in good health. Some libraries in this study had Jurkat cell RNA spiked in. The chain combines TRBV7-9 with TRBJ2-3; unclear D gene. What was sequenced was naive CD8+ T cells from blood, with Jurkat cell RNA spiked in. The subset: FACS-sorted CD8+CD4-CCR7+CD45RA+ naive T cells. The CDR3 nucleotides are TGTGCCAGCACCTTCGCTCAACCTAGAATGTTAGATACGCAGTATTTT. This gives the protein CASTFAQPRMLDTQYF.